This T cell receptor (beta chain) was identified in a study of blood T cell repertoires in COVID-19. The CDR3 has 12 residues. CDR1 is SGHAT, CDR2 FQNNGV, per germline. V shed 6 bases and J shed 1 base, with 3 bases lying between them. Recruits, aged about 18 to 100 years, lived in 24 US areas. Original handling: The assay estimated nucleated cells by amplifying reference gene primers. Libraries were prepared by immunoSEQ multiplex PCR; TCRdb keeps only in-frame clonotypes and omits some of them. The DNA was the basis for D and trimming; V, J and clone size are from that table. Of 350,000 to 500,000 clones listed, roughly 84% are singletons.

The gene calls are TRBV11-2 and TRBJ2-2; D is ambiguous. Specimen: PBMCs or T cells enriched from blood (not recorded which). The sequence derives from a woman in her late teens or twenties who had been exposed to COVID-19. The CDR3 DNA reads TGTGCCAGCAGTAAGAACACCGGGGAGCTGTTTTTT. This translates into CASSKNTGELFF.